This T cell receptor beta chain was identified in a study of ipilimumab plus nivolumab after autologous stem cell transplantation. Study-level background: Typical patient got roughly 5 ipilimumab doses and about eight nivolumab doses (median).

After removal of 3 bases from V and 3 bases from J, the junction contained 3 bases not matched to a gene. The CDR3 runs to 14 residues. CDR1 and CDR2 (germline): SGDLS, YYNGEE. Starting 14 to 28 days after autologous transplant, ipilimumab 1 mg/kg was given. The repertoire was sequenced with immunoSEQ multiplex PCR; TCRdb's copy has only in-frame clones and lacks some. The sample consists of roughly 25,000 clones, around 83% of them appearing once. Comment on this clone: What it recognizes is unknown.

Points from the study as a whole: TCR repertoire, Treg phenotype and gut microbiota reportedly support more study of this approach.

The chain employs TRBV9 and TRBJ2-3, with 8 bases identical to TRBD1. The receptor was isolated from a male donor with diffuse large B-cell lymphoma. The sample in question was PBMCs, obtained in a trial of ipilimumab plus nivolumab as post-transplant consolidation. CDR3 in amino acids: CASSARQGTDTQYF. In DNA, the CDR3 is TGTGCCAGCAGCGCTAGACAGGGGACAGATACGCAGTATTTT.